The T cell receptor (beta chain) under discussion was sequenced for a study of blood T cells in healthy people across ages. In germline, CDR1 is WSHSY, CDR2 SAAADI. V lost 3 bases, J lost 8 bases, and 16 bases lay in between. The CDR3 contains 14 residues. Points on this clonotype: Its antigen is as yet unknown.

Study conclusions and caveats: It was found that TCR beta diversity correlated strongly with the percentage of naive T cells.

PCR was performed a second time for about 6 to 11 cycles using a sample-barcoded 5' primer and a J-beta primer mix. TCRdb re-called the 5' RACE reads with MiXCR, one entry per CDR3 protein. The table includes hundreds of thousands of distinct CDR3 sequences, around 43% detected once. This receptor was identified in an elderly man in good health. The chain couples TRBV10-2 to TRBJ1-2, with a tentative D call TRBD1 (5 bases). Sequencing used blood. The CDR3 reads CASSDSGHPEGYTF. DNA for the CDR3: TGCGCCAGCAGTGACTCAGGGCATCCGGAGGGCTACACCTTC.